The 18 T cell receptor beta chains in this list originate from one sample, sequenced in a study of beta chain features in type 1 diabetes. TCRB transcripts that were expressed got sequenced, as all of the isolated RNA had been reverse transcribed. Some clones are missing from TCRdb's copy, which holds only in-frame ones; the method was immunoSEQ multiplex PCR. The sample has a few hundred thousand clones, more than 12% seen once; the top ten hold approximately 0.019%. Sequenced material: naive CD4+ T cells from blood. Receptor source: a woman aged 18 to 35 in good health.

This chain joins TRBV7-9 and TRBJ2-5; a weak D match, TRBD1 (6 bases). Germline values: CDR1 SEHNR, CDR2 FQNEAQ (reference sequence). The CDR3 is 16 residues long. V lost 4 bases and J 4 bases, leaving 19 bases between the germline ends. The CDR3 here is CASSSYDRYQLETQYF. For the CDR3, the DNA is TGTGCCAGCAGCTCCTACGACAGGTATCAACTAGAGACCCAGTACTTC.

The chain joins TRBV9 to TRBJ2-5; 13 bases are a match to TRBD2. The CDR3 sequence is 18 residues long. The V and J ends lost 2 bases and 2 bases, in that order; junction bases with no gene match: 9. CDR1 is SGDLS and CDR2 is YYNGEE in the germline V gene. CDR3: CASSVSGTSGTVQETQYF. CDR3 nucleotides: TGTGCCAGCAGCGTCTCCGGGACTAGCGGGACCGTTCAAGAGACCCAGTACTTC.

The rearrangement uses TRBV28 and TRBJ2-7, with TRBD1 identical over 12 bases. The V segment lost 6 bases and the J segment 6 bases; nucleotides outside the gene matches: 9. In germline, CDR1 is MDHEN, CDR2 SYDVKM. This CDR3 has 15 amino acids. The CDR3 nucleotides read TGTGCCAGCAGCCCCCCCCGGGACAGGGGGCCCGAGCAGTACTTC. Amino acids: CASSPPRDRGPEQYF.

The chain is built from TRBV30 and TRBJ2-7; 7 positions agree with TRBD1. The CDR3 consists of 13 residues. The V and J ends lost 3 bases and 8 bases, in that order; junction bases with no gene match: 10. CDR1 GTSNPN and CDR2 SVGIG come from the germline V gene (reference sequence). CDR3 amino acids: CAWSAGTASKQYF. The CDR3, as DNA: TGTGCCTGGAGCGCAGGGACAGCTAGCAAGCAGTACTTC.

This chain uses TRBV2 with TRBJ2-4, with D perhaps matching TRBD1 (5 bases). Trimming pared 8 bases from V and 5 bases from J, leaving 16 bases between. The germline gives CDR1 SNHLY, CDR2 FYNNEI. This CDR3 spans 14 amino acids. Written as DNA, the CDR3 is TGTGCCAGCTATCCCCAGGGTTGGGAAAACATTCAGTACTTC. It yields the protein CASYPQGWENIQYF.

The chain links TRBV6-5 to TRBJ1-2; TRBD1 matches 7 bases. Per the germline V gene, CDR1 is MNHEY and CDR2 is SVGAGI. There are 15 residues in the CDR3. Trimming took 7 bases from V and 5 from J; bases not matched to a gene: 13. The DNA for the CDR3 is TGTGCCAGCAATCCGACCCGGGGGACAGTTTATGGCTACACCTTC. It specifies CASNPTRGTVYGYTF.

V is TRBV7-9 and J is TRBJ1-1; D is ambiguous. CDR1 and CDR2 from the germline V gene are SEHNR and FQNEAQ (reference sequence). The CDR3 length is 13 residues. The germline V and J ends were trimmed by 5 bases and 2 bases, with 9 bases remaining between them. The CDR3 sequence: CASSRETNTEAFF. The CDR3 bases are TGTGCCAGCAGCCGGGAGACTAACACTGAAGCTTTCTTT. Based on the CDR3 plus reference TRBV7-9 and TRBJ1-1, the full variable domain is DTGVSQNPRHKITKRGQNVTFRCDPISEHNRLYWYRQTLGQGPEFLTYFQNEAQLEKSRLLSDRFSAERPKGSFSTLEIQRTEQGDSAMYLCASSRETNTEAFFGQGTRLTVV.

A few counts support this clone. The chain employs TRBV2 and TRBJ2-3; no clear D gene. CDR3 length equals 13 residues. The germline V and J ends were trimmed by 6 bases and 1 base, with 8 bases remaining between them. The V gene's germline CDR1 is SNHLY and CDR2 FYNNEI. The chain's CDR3 is CASRKSGTDTQYF. As DNA, the CDR3 is TGTGCCAGCAGGAAAAGCGGCACAGATACGCAGTATTTT.

This clone was seen a few times. The chain uses TRBV9 and TRBJ1-5; D possibly corresponds to TRBD1 (5 bases). CDR3 length equals 14 residues. Germline CDR1 and CDR2: SGDLS and YYNGEE. V lost 4 bases to trimming and J lost 4 bases, with 12 bases between them. The CDR3 sequence: CASSPDSRNQPQHF. The CDR3 nucleotides read TGTGCCAGCAGCCCTGACAGCCGGAATCAGCCCCAGCATTTT.

J is TRBJ2-7 and V is TRBV5-1; 11 bases are shared with TRBD2. In germline, CDR1 is SGHRS, CDR2 YFSETQ. The CDR3 is 16 amino acids. V was pared by 4 bases and J by 3 bases, with 9 bases of the junction left unmatched. Here the CDR3 reads CASSKGTSGSIYEQYF. The CDR3 region has the DNA TGCGCCAGCAGCAAGGGAACTAGCGGGAGTATCTACGAGCAGTACTTC.

This clone occurred a few times. V usage is TRBV29-1 and J usage is TRBJ2-3, with D maybe TRBD2 (5 bases). Germline assignment: CDR1 SQVTM and CDR2 ANQGSEA. The CDR3 is 15 residues long. V was clipped by 8 bases and J by 0 bases, with 18 bases between them. The CDR3 DNA reads TGCAGCACTTCGGCCGCGGGTGGTAGCACAGATACGCAGTATTTT. As protein: CSTSAAGGSTDTQYF.

DNA of the CDR3: TGTGCCAGCAGCTTAGGAGATAGCGGGAGCTCCAATGAGCAGTTCTTC. This gives the protein CASSLGDSGSSNEQFF. This chain connects TRBV7-9 to TRBJ2-1, with 9 bases identical to TRBD2. The CDR3 is made up of 16 amino acids. With 1 base clipped from V and 6 bases from J, the junction kept 7 bases outside the gene matches. The germline CDR1 and CDR2 sequences are SEHNR and FQNEAQ (reference sequence).

The chain links TRBV6-6 to TRBJ1-2; 7 positions agree with TRBD1. The CDR3 sequence is 16 residues long. Germline trimming cut 5 bases from V and 8 bases from J; bases unmatched to any gene: 17. The germline V gene has CDR1 MNHNY and CDR2 SVGAGI (reference sequence). The CDR3 DNA reads as TGTGCCAGCAGTACGACCCCTCCAGGGGGTGGTGACGGCTACACCTTC. This encodes CASSTTPPGGGDGYTF.

A few counts support this clone. The V call is TRBV30, the J call TRBJ2-7; TRBD2 matches at 15 bases. The ends lost 6 bases at V and 7 bases at J; junction bases unmatched: 7. The CDR3 consists of 14 residues. The germline CDR1 and CDR2 sequences are GTSNPN and SVGIG (reference sequence). The CDR3 sequence: CACPLGLAGGEQYF. DNA for the CDR3: TGTGCCTGCCCCCTGGGACTAGCGGGAGGTGAGCAGTACTTC.

A few counts support this clone. The chain links TRBV25-1 to TRBJ2-1; 9 positions agree with TRBD2. Germline V gives CDR1 MGHDK, CDR2 SYGVNS. This CDR3 has 15 amino acids. After removal of 4 bases from V and 4 bases from J, the junction contained 5 bases not matched to a gene. DNA for the CDR3: TGTGCCAGCAGTGTTCTAGCGGGACCTTACAATGAGCAGTTCTTC. It translates to CASSVLAGPYNEQFF. Filled out from reference TRBV25-1 and TRBJ2-1, the complete variable domain reads EADIYQTPRYLVIGTGKKITLECSQTMGHDKMYWYQQDPGMELHLIHYSYGVNSTEKGDLSSESTVSRIRTEHFPLTLESARPSHTSQYLCASSVLAGPYNEQFFGPGTRLTVL.

This clone was counted only a few times. The rearrangement joins TRBV29-1 to TRBJ2-3, with 7 positions matching TRBD2. Germline trimming cut 3 bases from V and 4 bases from J; bases unmatched to any gene: 7. The CDR3 loop spans 14 amino acids. Germline CDR1 SQVTM, CDR2 ANQGSEA. The CDR3 loop is CSVEASGRPDTQYF. CDR3 nucleotides: TGCAGCGTTGAGGCTAGCGGCCGCCCAGATACGCAGTATTTT.

The table lists this clone with a few counts. The chain joins TRBV6-5 to TRBJ1-5; no clear D gene. V lost 4 bases, J lost 6 bases, and 10 bases lay in between. The CDR3 is made up of 13 amino acids. CDR1 is MNHEY and CDR2 is SVGAGI in the germline V gene. The CDR3 DNA follows: TGTGCCAGCAGTTCAGCAGGAAGTCAGCCCCAGCATTTT. Translated: CASSSAGSQPQHF.

The chain joins TRBV4-2 to TRBJ2-1; D is uncertain. This CDR3 is built from 15 residues. V gave up 1 base and J gave up 4 bases, with 11 bases separating them. CDR1 is LGHNA, CDR2 YNFKEQ, per germline. The CDR3 loop is CASSQGQTLYNEQFF. The CDR3 DNA follows: TGTGCCAGCAGCCAAGGGCAGACACTTTACAATGAGCAGTTCTTC.